The 12 T cell receptor beta chains given below trace back to one sample, sequenced in a study of blood T cells in healthy people across ages. Combining a sample-barcoded 5' primer with a J-beta primer mix, a second PCR ran for about 6 to 11 cycles. MiXCR, run by TCRdb on the 5' RACE reads, gives a single entry per CDR3 protein. In the table there are hundreds of thousands of distinct CDR3 sequences, about 42% of which are singletons. The source material was blood. Receptor source: a man in his sixties in good health.

The V gene is TRBV7-2, the J gene TRBJ2-5; the match to TRBD1 covers 7 bases. The CDR3 consists of 15 residues. V dropped 5 bases and J dropped 6; count of bases not matched to a gene: 12. Germline values: CDR1 SGHTA, CDR2 FQGNSA. CDR3 coding DNA: TGTGCCAGCAGCCCGGGTTCGAGAGGGGGCCAGACCCAGTACTTC. Its translation: CASSPGSRGGQTQYF.

On this clonotype itself: Possible read error: a much larger clone is one base away. This chain links TRBV12-3 or TRBV12-4 with TRBJ2-3, with D hard to call. The CDR3 covers 11 residues. CDR3 region: CASTRTDAQYF. In DNA form, the CDR3 reads TGTGCCAGTACCCGCACAGATGCGCAGTATTTT.

The genes are TRBV6-2 or TRBV6-3 and TRBJ2-4, with D possibly being TRBD1 (5 bases). The J call is uncertain, as TRBJ2-7 better fits the DNA end. Germline CDR1 and CDR2: MNHEY and SVGEGT. CDR3 length equals 12 residues. The CDR3 spells CASQGRGYEQYF. The CDR3 coding sequence is TGTGCCAGCCAAGGAAGGGGATACGAGCAGTACTTC.

The chain couples TRBV4-3 to TRBJ2-7; D is ambiguous. Per the germline V gene, CDR1 is LGHNA and CDR2 is YSLEER. V was pared by 3 bases and J by 3 bases, with 9 bases between. The CDR3 is 13 residues long. CDR3 residues: CASSQRKNYEQYF. The CDR3 DNA sequence: TGCGCCAGCAGCCAGCGAAAGAACTACGAGCAGTACTTC.

V usage is TRBV4-3 and J usage is TRBJ2-7, with TRBD1 matching 7 bases. The CDR3 has 15 amino acids. J lost 1 base, V lost 5 bases, and 8 bases had no gene match. The germline V gene encodes CDR1 LGHNA and CDR2 YSLEER. CDR3: CASSTQGQRSYEQYF. The CDR3 nucleotides are TGCGCCAGCAGCACACAGGGACAGCGGTCCTACGAGCAGTACTTC.

This clonotype has a single count. V gene TRBV9 combines with J gene TRBJ1-2, with D hard to call. Trimming shortened V by 1 base and J by 8 bases, and 18 bases separated the two germline ends. CDR3 length: 15 amino acids. Germline CDR1 SGDLS, CDR2 YYNGEE. Here the CDR3 reads CASSVWSGLLGGYTF. The CDR3, as DNA: TGTGCCAGCAGCGTATGGTCTGGGCTTTTGGGAGGCTACACCTTC.

This clonotype came up a few times. The rearrangement uses TRBV10-3 and TRBJ2-7; weak D call: TRBD1 (5 bases). Germline V lookup: CDR1 ENHRY, CDR2 SYGVKD. The germline V and J ends were trimmed by 0 bases and 7 bases, with 13 bases remaining between them. The CDR3 consists of 14 residues. The CDR3 nucleotides read TGTGCCATCAGTGAGTCACAGGACCTGGATGAGCAGTACTTC. It codes for CAISESQDLDEQYF.

The V call is TRBV19, the J call TRBJ1-1; D ambiguous. Germline assignment: CDR1 LNHDA and CDR2 SQIVND (reference sequence). The CDR3 has 15 residues. Trimming removed 5 bases at V and 5 bases at J, with 18 bases between. CDR3 nucleotide sequence: TGTGCCAGTAGTTTACCGGGAGGTCGGGAGACTGAAGCTTTCTTT. Its protein product is CASSLPGGRETEAFF. The full variable domain, its missing parts supplied by reference TRBV19 and TRBJ1-1, is DGGITQSPKYLFRKEGQNVTLSCEQNLNHDAMYWYRQDPGQGLRLIYYSQIVNDFQKGDIAEGYSVSREKKESFPLTVTSAQKNPTAFYLCASSLPGGRETEAFFGQGTRLTVV.

This clonotype was seen once. A much larger clone lies one base from this, so it may be a read error. The chain uses TRBV3-1 and TRBJ2-7, with no clear D. This CDR3 region has 11 residues. V shed 0 bases and J shed 9 bases, with 6 bases lying between them. The germline gives CDR1 LGHDT, CDR2 YNNKEL (reference sequence). CDR3 sequence reads: CASSQDIAQYF. CDR3 sequence (DNA): TGTGCCAGCAGCCAAGATATCGCGCAGTACTTC.

This clonotype showed up many times. The rearrangement links TRBV14 to TRBJ2-7, with 8 bases that match TRBD1. The junction had 10 bases not matched to a gene; V was cut back by 5 bases and J by 4 bases. The CDR3 extends over 15 amino acids. Germline CDR1 reads SGHDN; CDR2 reads FVKESK. Written as DNA, the CDR3 is TGTGCCAGCAGCAAGACAGGGGAGATGTTTTACGAGCAGTACTTC. It yields the protein CASSKTGEMFYEQYF.

This chain uses TRBV20-1 with TRBJ2-3, with TRBD2 as a possible D gene (5 bases). V gave up 3 bases and J gave up 0 bases, with 13 bases separating them. The CDR3 totals 15 residues. The germline V gene has CDR1 DFQATT and CDR2 SNEGSKA (reference sequence). CDR3 in amino acids: CSASSRGASTDTQYF. For the CDR3, the DNA is TGCAGTGCTAGTTCCCGGGGAGCGAGCACAGATACGCAGTATTTT.

V usage is TRBV25-1 and J usage is TRBJ2-7, with D possibly matching TRBD1 (6 bases). Germline-derived CDR1 and CDR2 are MGHDK and SYGVNS. This CDR3 spans 13 amino acids. V lost 3 bases and J lost 7, with 13 bases in between. Here the CDR3 DNA reads TGTGCCAGCAGTGAGGTGGACAGTAAAGAGCAGTACTTC. Translation: CASSEVDSKEQYF.